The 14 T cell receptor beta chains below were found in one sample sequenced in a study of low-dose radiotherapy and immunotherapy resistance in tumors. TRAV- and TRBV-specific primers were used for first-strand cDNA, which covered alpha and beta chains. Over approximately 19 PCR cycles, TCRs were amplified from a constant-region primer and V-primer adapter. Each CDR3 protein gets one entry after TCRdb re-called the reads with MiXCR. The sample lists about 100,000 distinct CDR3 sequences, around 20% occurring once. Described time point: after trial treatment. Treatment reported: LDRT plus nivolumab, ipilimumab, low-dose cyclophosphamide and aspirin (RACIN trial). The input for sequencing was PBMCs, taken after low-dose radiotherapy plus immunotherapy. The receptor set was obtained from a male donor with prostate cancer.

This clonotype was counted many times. This CDR3 reads CASSSSGQTNYGYTF. The DNA for the CDR3 is TGTGCCAGCAGCTCTTCGGGGCAGACTAACTATGGCTACACCTTC. The V gene is TRBV7-8, the J gene TRBJ1-2; a weak D match, TRBD1 (5 bases). There are 15 residues in the CDR3. Germline CDR1 is SGHVS and CDR2 is FQNEAQ. V lost 4 bases to trimming and J lost 0 bases, with 12 bases between them.

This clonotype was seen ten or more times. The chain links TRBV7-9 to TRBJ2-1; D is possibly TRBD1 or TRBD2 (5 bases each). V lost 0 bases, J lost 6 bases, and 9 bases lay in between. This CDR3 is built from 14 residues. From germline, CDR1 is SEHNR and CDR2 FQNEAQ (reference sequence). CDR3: CASSLAGDLNEQFF. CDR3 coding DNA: TGTGCCAGCAGCTTAGCGGGGGACCTCAATGAGCAGTTCTTC. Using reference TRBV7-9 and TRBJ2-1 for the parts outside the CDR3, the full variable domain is DTGVSQNPRHKITKRGQNVTFRCDPISEHNRLYWYRQTLGQGPEFLTYFQNEAQLEKSRLLSDRFSAERPKGSFSTLEIQRTEQGDSAMYLCASSLAGDLNEQFFGPGTRLTVL.

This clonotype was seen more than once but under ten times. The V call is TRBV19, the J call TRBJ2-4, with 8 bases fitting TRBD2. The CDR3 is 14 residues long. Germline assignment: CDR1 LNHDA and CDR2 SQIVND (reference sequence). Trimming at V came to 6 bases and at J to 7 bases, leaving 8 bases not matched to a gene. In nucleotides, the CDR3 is TGTGCCAGTAGGCCCGGGGGGGCCTTCAACATTCAGTACTTC. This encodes CASRPGGAFNIQYF.

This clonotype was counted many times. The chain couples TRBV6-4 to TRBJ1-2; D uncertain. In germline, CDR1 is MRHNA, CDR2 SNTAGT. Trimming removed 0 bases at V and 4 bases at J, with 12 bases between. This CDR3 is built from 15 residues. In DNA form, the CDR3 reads TGTGCCAGCAGTGACTCCCCCCATTCTCGCTATGGCTACACCTTC. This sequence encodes CASSDSPHSRYGYTF.

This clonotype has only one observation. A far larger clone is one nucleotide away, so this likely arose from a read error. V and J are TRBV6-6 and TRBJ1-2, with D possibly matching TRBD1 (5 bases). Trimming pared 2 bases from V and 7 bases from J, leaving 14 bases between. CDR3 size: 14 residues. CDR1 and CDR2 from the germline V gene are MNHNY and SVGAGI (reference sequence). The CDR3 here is CASSYGSGRGGYTF. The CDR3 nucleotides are TGTGCCAGCAGTTACGGGTCGGGGCGTGGTGGCTACACCTTC.

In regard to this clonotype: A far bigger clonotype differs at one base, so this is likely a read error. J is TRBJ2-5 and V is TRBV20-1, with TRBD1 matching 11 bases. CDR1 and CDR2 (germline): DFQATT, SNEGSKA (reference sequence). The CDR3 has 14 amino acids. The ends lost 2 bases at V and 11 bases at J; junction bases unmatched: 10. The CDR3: CSARLDRGQNEQYF. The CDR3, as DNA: TGCAGTGCTAGATTGGACAGGGGGCAAAATGAGCAGTACTTC.

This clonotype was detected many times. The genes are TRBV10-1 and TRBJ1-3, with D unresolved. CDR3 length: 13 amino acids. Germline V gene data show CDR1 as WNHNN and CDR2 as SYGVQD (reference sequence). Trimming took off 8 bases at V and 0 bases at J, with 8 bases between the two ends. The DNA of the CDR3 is TGCGCCAGCCAGGACGGCTCTGGAAACACCATATATTTT. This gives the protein CASQDGSGNTIYF.

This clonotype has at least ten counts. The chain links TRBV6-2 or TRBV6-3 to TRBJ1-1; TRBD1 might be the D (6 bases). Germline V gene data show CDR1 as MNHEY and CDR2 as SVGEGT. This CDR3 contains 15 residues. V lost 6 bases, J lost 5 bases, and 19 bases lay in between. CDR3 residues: CASRSSHRVGTEAFF. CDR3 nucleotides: TGTGCCAGCAGGTCGTCTCACAGGGTTGGAACTGAAGCTTTCTTT.

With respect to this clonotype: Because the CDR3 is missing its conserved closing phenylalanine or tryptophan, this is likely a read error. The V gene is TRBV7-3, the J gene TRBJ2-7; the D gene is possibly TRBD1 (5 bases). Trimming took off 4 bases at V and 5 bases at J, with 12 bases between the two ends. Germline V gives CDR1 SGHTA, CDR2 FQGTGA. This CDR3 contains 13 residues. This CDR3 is CASSSGSGDEQYI. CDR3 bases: TGTGCCAGCAGCTCAGGGTCAGGCGACGAGCAGTACATC.

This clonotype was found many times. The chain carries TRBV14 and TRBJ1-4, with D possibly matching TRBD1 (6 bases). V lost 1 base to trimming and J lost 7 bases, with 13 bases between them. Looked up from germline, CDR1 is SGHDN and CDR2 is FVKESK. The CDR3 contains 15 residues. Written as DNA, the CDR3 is TGTGCCAGCAGCCAAGCTGGGGGGGGCGCTGAAAAACTGTTTTTT. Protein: CASSQAGGGAEKLFF.

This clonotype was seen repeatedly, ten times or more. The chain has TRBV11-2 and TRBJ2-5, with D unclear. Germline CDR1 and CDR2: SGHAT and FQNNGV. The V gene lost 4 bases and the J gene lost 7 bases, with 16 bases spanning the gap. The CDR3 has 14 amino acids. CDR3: CASSSNSRWGTQYF. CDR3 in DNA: TGTGCCAGCAGCTCCAACTCCAGGTGGGGGACCCAGTACTTC. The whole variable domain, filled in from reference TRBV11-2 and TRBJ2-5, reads EAGVAQSPRYKIIEKRQSVAFWCNPISGHATLYWYQQILGQGPKLLIQFQNNGVVDDSQLPKDRFSAERLKGVDSTLKIQPAKLEDSAVYLCASSSNSRWGTQYFGPGTRLLVL.

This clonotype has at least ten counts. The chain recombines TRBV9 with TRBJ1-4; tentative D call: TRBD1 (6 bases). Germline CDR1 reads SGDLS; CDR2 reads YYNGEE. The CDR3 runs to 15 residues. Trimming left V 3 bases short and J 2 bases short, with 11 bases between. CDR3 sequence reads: CASSGTGSTNEKLFF. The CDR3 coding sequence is TGTGCCAGCAGCGGTACAGGGTCTACTAATGAAAAACTGTTTTTT. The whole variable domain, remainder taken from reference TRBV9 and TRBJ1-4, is DSGVTQTPKHLITATGQRVTLRCSPRSGDLSVYWYQQSLDQGLQFLIQYYNGEERAKGNILERFSAQQFPDLHSELNLSSLELGDSALYFCASSGTGSTNEKLFFGSGTQLSVL.

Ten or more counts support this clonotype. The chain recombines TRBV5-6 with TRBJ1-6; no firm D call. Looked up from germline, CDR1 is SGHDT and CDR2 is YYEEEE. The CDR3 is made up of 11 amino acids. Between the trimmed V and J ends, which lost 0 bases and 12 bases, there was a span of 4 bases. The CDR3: CASSLGGPLHF. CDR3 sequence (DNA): TGTGCCAGCAGCTTGGGAGGACCCCTCCACTTT.

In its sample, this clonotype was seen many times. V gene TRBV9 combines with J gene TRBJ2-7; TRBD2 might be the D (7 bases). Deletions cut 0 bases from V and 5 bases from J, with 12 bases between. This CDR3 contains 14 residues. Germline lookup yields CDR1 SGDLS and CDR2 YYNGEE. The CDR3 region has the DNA TGTGCCAGCAGCGTAGAGGGGGGGGGGAACGAGCAGTACTTC. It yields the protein CASSVEGGGNEQYF. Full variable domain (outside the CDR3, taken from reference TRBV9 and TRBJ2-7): DSGVTQTPKHLITATGQRVTLRCSPRSGDLSVYWYQQSLDQGLQFLIQYYNGEERAKGNILERFSAQQFPDLHSELNLSSLELGDSALYFCASSVEGGGNEQYFGPGTRLTVT.